This T cell receptor (beta chain) is from a study of blood T cells in healthy people across ages. Background on the study: For every two T cells, template switching captured about one barcoded beta molecule. Study-wide results and caveats: Estimated diversity across one million T cells was deemed an underestimate.

A second PCR, run for roughly 7 to 12 cycles, used a sample-barcoded 5' primer plus a J-beta primer mix. One entry per CDR3 protein results from TCRdb running MiXCR on the 5' RACE reads. Of 450,000 to 700,000 distinct CDR3 sequences in the sample, 27% were seen once. Concerning this clonotype itself: Its antigen is not identified.

The CDR3 covers 17 residues. The V and J ends lost 4 bases and 2 bases, in that order; junction bases with no gene match: 13. Per germline, CDR1 SGHRS and CDR2 YFSETQ. Source material: blood. The chain has TRBV5-1 and TRBJ2-3; 7 bases are a match to TRBD1. This receptor was identified in a woman aged 65 to 85 in good health. Here the CDR3 reads CASSPDPGGQNTDTQYF. The CDR3 region has the DNA TGCGCCAGCAGCCCGGACCCAGGGGGTCAAAACACAGATACGCAGTATTTT.